This is a list of T cell receptor beta chains from one sample in a study of blood T cell repertoires in COVID-19. Method: immunoSEQ multiplex PCR; TCRdb's copy keeps in-frame clones and lacks some. The data contain under 95,000 clones, 75% to 95% of them singletons. Specimen: peripheral blood. These receptors all come from a woman aged 45-65 years in a cohort sampled during active COVID-19. CDR3s include the opening cysteine and the closing phenylalanine or tryptophan. A D gene is named only where the DNA matches it firmly. Part of the rows lack a size; the others show once, few, many or a class for expanded clones.

d_call,clone_size,j_call,v_call,cdr3_nt,cdr3_aa
NA,once,TRBJ1-1,TRBV15,TGTGCCACCAGTGCCAAGAGGGGGATGAACACTGAAGCTTTCTTT,CATSAKRGMNTEAFF
NA,NA,TRBJ2-7,TRBV6-2/TRBV6-3,TGTGCCAGCAGTCTCACAGACTACGAGCAGTACTTC,CASSLTDYEQYF
NA,NA,TRBJ2-7,TRBV19,TGTGCCACCAGGGACATGAGCTCCTACGAGCAGTACTTC,CATRDMSSYEQYF
NA,NA,TRBJ1-3,TRBV12-3/TRBV12-4,TGTGCCAGCAGTTCTTACTCTGGAAACACCATATATTTT,CASSSYSGNTIYF
TRBD1,NA,TRBJ2-7,TRBV6-5,TGTGCCAGCAGTTACTTTCGCGGGACAGGGCTTTACGAGCAGTACTTC,CASSYFRGTGLYEQYF
NA,NA,TRBJ2-1,TRBV4-2,TGTGCCAGCAGCCAAGTAACCGGGAGTGGTTACAATGAGCAGTTCTTC,CASSQVTGSGYNEQFF
TRBD2,NA,TRBJ2-6,TRBV2,TGTGCCAGCAGTGAGCGGGGGATCCGTGGGGCCAACGTCCTGACTTTC,CASSERGIRGANVLTF
NA,NA,TRBJ1-1,TRBV14,TGTGCCAGCAGCCAAAGACAGTACAGCATGAACACTGAAGCTTTCTTT,CASSQRQYSMNTEAFF
TRBD1,NA,TRBJ2-2,TRBV19,TGTGCCAGTAGATCCCTCGGGGACAGCTCCACCGGGGAGCTGTTTTTT,CASRSLGDSSTGELFF
TRBD2,NA,TRBJ2-7,TRBV5-6,TGTGCCAGCAGTCGGGGGACTAGCGGGAGTTACGAGCAGTACTTC,CASSRGTSGSYEQYF
TRBD1,NA,TRBJ1-5,TRBV18,TGTGCCAGTCGCGGGACAGGGGGCAATCAGCCCCAGCATTTT,CASRGTGGNQPQHF
TRBD1,NA,TRBJ2-3,TRBV7-8,TGTGCCAGCAGCCCCTTAGGAGGGACAGGGGGCGTTACGCAGTATTTT,CASSPLGGTGGVTQYF
NA,NA,TRBJ2-7,TRBV25-1,TGTGCCAGCAGTGAGCAACAGGGCCACGAGCAGTACTTC,CASSEQQGHEQYF
NA,NA,TRBJ2-5,TRBV5-4,TGTGCCAGCAGCTTGCGGGTGGGAGAGACCCAGTACTTC,CASSLRVGETQYF
NA,NA,TRBJ1-2,TRBV20-1,TGCAGTGCCGTTGGGAGCTATGGCTACACCTTC,CSAVGSYGYTF
TRBD1,NA,TRBJ1-4,TRBV10-3,TGTGCCATCAGTGCGGAGAGAGGGACAGTATCCGAAAAACTGTTTTTT,CAISAERGTVSEKLFF
NA,NA,TRBJ2-1,TRBV7-3,TGTGCCAGCAGCCAGGGGTCCGACAATGAGCAGTTCTTC,CASSQGSDNEQFF
NA,NA,TRBJ1-5,TRBV6-5,TGTGCCAGCAGCCGGTTGATAAATCAGCCCCAGCATTTT,CASSRLINQPQHF
NA,once,TRBJ1-1,TRBV19,TGTGCCAGTAGTATAGATAGGGGGACATCGAACACTGAAGCTTTCTTT,CASSIDRGTSNTEAFF
TRBD1,NA,TRBJ1-2,TRBV2,TGTGCCAGCAGTGAACAAGGACAGGCAGATGGCTACACCTTC,CASSEQGQADGYTF
NA,NA,TRBJ1-2,TRBV11-2,TGTGCCAGCAGCTTAGATCTACAGGGATCCTATGGCTACACCTTC,CASSLDLQGSYGYTF
NA,NA,TRBJ2-2,TRBV6-1,TGTGCCAGCAGTGTAGATCTTACCGGGGTGAACACCGGGGAGCTGTTTTTT,CASSVDLTGVNTGELFF
NA,NA,TRBJ2-7,TRBV5-1,TGCGCCAGCAGCTTGTCATATGGGGGGGCCTCCTACGAGCAGTACTTC,CASSLSYGGASYEQYF
TRBD1,NA,TRBJ1-2,TRBV3-1/TRBV3-2,TGTGCCAGCAGCCAAGATAGGGACAGGGGACTCGCGGATGGTGGCTACACCTTC,CASSQDRDRGLADGGYTF
NA,NA,TRBJ1-1,TRBV19,TGTGCCAGTAACGGCCAGGGAGGGAACACTGAAGCTTTCTTT,CASNGQGGNTEAFF
TRBD1,NA,TRBJ2-5,TRBV6-1,TGTGCCAGCAGTGAATTAGGACAGGGCTTTGTCTCCGGAGAGACCCAGTACTTC,CASSELGQGFVSGETQYF
NA,NA,TRBJ1-2,TRBV12-5,TGTGCTAGTGGAGGTTGGGGAGGCTATGGCTACACCTTC,CASGGWGGYGYTF
NA,NA,TRBJ1-2,TRBV3-1/TRBV3-2,TGTGCCAGCAGCCAAGGGCTGAAGGGGCTGTATGGCTACACCTTC,CASSQGLKGLYGYTF
NA,NA,TRBJ2-7,TRBV28,TGTGCCAGCATAGCCAGCAGCTCCTACGAGCAGTACTTC,CASIASSSYEQYF
TRBD1,NA,TRBJ2-1,TRBV7-6,TGTGCCAGCAGCTCACGACAGGGTCCCTACAATGAGCAGTTCTTC,CASSSRQGPYNEQFF
TRBD1,NA,TRBJ1-2,TRBV7-8,TGTGCCAGCAGCCTCCGGACAGGGGGCGGTCGAGGCTACACCTTC,CASSLRTGGGRGYTF
NA,NA,TRBJ2-1,TRBV19,TGTGCCAGTAGTATCAAGGGGTGGCTCAATGAGCAGTTCTTC,CASSIKGWLNEQFF
TRBD1,NA,TRBJ2-7,TRBV18,TGTGCCAGCTCCCTCTCCGGGACAGGGAACGTGGACGAGCAGTACTTC,CASSLSGTGNVDEQYF
TRBD1,NA,TRBJ1-3,TRBV30,TGTGCCTGGAGTCCCCGGGACAGGGATCTTGGAAACACCATATATTTT,CAWSPRDRDLGNTIYF
TRBD1,NA,TRBJ2-7,TRBV6-1,TGTGCCAGCAGTGATTTAACAGGGGGTTCCTACGAGCAGTACTTC,CASSDLTGGSYEQYF
NA,NA,TRBJ2-1,TRBV27,TGTGCCATCGGGGCCCTCGGGGGAGCGGAGTTCTTC,CAIGALGGAEFF
TRBD2,NA,TRBJ2-1,TRBV14,TGTGCCAGCAGCTCTTGGACTAGCGGGAGCTCCTACAATGAGCAGTTCTTC,CASSSWTSGSSYNEQFF
NA,NA,TRBJ2-1,TRBV4-1,TGCGCCAGCAGCCAACCCGGGAAAAGCTCCTACAATGAGCAGTTCTTC,CASSQPGKSSYNEQFF
NA,NA,TRBJ1-5,TRBV15,TGTGCCACCAGCAGAGATCTCGGTCAGCCCCAGCATTTT,CATSRDLGQPQHF
TRBD1,NA,TRBJ2-5,TRBV10-3,TGTGCCATCAGCGTTGACAGGGATTGGTTAGAGACCCAGTACTTC,CAISVDRDWLETQYF
NA,once,TRBJ1-5,TRBV28,TGTGCCAGCACCCCCATCGGCGGGGGGCGAAATCAGCCCCAGCATTTT,CASTPIGGGRNQPQHF
NA,NA,TRBJ2-7,TRBV10-3,TGTGCCATCGGTAAAGCAGGTGGGATCCAGGGGTCTCACGAGCAGTACTTC,CAIGKAGGIQGSHEQYF
NA,NA,TRBJ2-1,TRBV27,TGTGCCAGCAGTTTAACAGGGAGGGCCTACAATGAGCAGTTCTTC,CASSLTGRAYNEQFF
NA,NA,TRBJ2-3,TRBV20-1,TGCAGTGCCCAAACATCAGATACGCAGTATTTT,CSAQTSDTQYF
NA,NA,TRBJ1-2,TRBV12-3/TRBV12-4,TGTGCCAGCAGCAGGGGTTTGGACTATGGCTACACCTTC,CASSRGLDYGYTF
TRBD2,NA,TRBJ2-1,TRBV14,TGTGCCAGCAGCCAATCTAGGCCGACGAGCGGGAGCTCCTACAATGAGCAGTTCTTC,CASSQSRPTSGSSYNEQFF
TRBD1,NA,TRBJ1-1,TRBV6-5,TGTGCCAGCAGTCCTAGACAGGGGCGCGACACTGAAGCTTTCTTT,CASSPRQGRDTEAFF
NA,NA,TRBJ2-3,TRBV11-2,TGTGCCAGCAGCTTGCGGGTAGATACGCAGTATTTT,CASSLRVDTQYF
TRBD2,NA,TRBJ2-3,TRBV30,TGTGCCTGGAGTCCAAAGCGGGGGGGATCTAGCACAGATACGCAGTATTTT,CAWSPKRGGSSTDTQYF
TRBD2,NA,TRBJ2-4,TRBV6-5,TGTGCCACGACAAGCGGGAGGGGCGGCATTCAGTACTTC,CATTSGRGGIQYF
TRBD2,NA,TRBJ2-7,TRBV19,TGTGCCAGTAGTATAGGACCCGGGAGGGCCTACGAGCAGTACTTC,CASSIGPGRAYEQYF
NA,NA,TRBJ1-2,TRBV12-1,TGTGCCAGCAGCTCGAACACTACAGGGTGTAACTATGGCTACACCTTC,CASSSNTTGCNYGYTF
NA,NA,TRBJ1-3,TRBV6-5,TGTGCCAGCAGCTCGAGTTACTCTGGAAACACCATATATTTT,CASSSSYSGNTIYF
TRBD1,NA,TRBJ1-2,TRBV5-5,TGTGCCAGCAGCTTCCCAGACAGGGCCACCTATGGCTACACCTTC,CASSFPDRATYGYTF
NA,NA,TRBJ1-2,TRBV19,TGTGCCAGTAAGCCCGGAGGAGGCTATGGCTACACCTTC,CASKPGGGYGYTF
NA,NA,TRBJ1-5,TRBV5-5,TGTGCCAGCAGCTCTCTTCCGGGAGATAGCAATCAGCCCCAGCATTTT,CASSSLPGDSNQPQHF
TRBD1,NA,TRBJ2-7,TRBV6-5,TGTGCCAGCAGTTCTACCCCCGGGACAGGCTCCTACGAGCAGTACTTC,CASSSTPGTGSYEQYF